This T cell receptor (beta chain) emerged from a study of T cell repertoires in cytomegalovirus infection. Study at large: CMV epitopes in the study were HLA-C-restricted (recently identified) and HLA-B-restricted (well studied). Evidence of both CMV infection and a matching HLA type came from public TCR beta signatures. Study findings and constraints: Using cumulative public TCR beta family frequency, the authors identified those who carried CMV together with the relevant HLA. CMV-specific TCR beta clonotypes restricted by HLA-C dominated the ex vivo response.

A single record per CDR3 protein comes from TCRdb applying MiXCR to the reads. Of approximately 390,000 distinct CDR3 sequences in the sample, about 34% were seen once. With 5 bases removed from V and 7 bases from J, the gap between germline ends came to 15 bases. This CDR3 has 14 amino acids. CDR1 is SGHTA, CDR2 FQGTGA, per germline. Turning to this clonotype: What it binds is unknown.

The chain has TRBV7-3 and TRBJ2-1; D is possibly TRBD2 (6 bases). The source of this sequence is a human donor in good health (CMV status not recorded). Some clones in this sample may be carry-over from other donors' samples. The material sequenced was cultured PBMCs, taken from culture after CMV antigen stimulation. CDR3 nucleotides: TGTGCCAGCAGCCCACCGGGAGCCAGTAATGAGCAGTTCTTC. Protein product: CASSPPGASNEQFF.